The clone carrying this TCR beta chain occurred a few times. Its cognate antigen is unknown. Additional DNA sequences in this sample encode the identical CDR3. The data originate from a study of beta chain features in type 1 diabetes. Study results and limitations: TCRB CDR3s were moderately but significantly shorter in Type 1 diabetes patients in all four CD4+ subsets. Resolution of whether HLA type affects TCRB rearrangement was not achieved here. More deletions and fewer insertions at VDJ junctions were found in patients with type 1 diabetes.

Expressed TCRB transcripts were sequenced, since all the RNA that had been isolated was reverse transcribed. Samples of naive, central memory and regulatory T cells yielded a mean of approximately 3.9 million reads. TCRdb's table, derived via immunoSEQ multiplex PCR, lists solely in-frame clones and lacks some. The table lists more than 300,000 clones, approximately 9.9% of them singletons. This CDR3 spans 14 amino acids. Trimming cost V 0 bases and J 4 bases, with 10 bases left between them. Germline-derived CDR1 and CDR2 are SGHRS and YFSETQ. The clonotype was recovered from a man aged 30-40 years with type 1 diabetes. Sequencing used central memory CD4+ T cells from blood. The chain couples TRBV5-1 to TRBJ2-5, with D maybe TRBD2 (5 bases). The CDR3 reads CASSLVLAGETQYF. As DNA, the CDR3 is TGCGCCAGCAGCTTGGTGCTAGCTGGAGAGACCCAGTACTTC.